A selection of T cell receptor beta chains follows, all from one sample in a study of blood T cell repertoires in COVID-19. Profiled with immunoSEQ multiplex PCR; TCRdb holds only in-frame clones, not every one. Seen here are 300,000 to 400,000 clones, 80% to 90% observed once, and the top ten hold nearly 6.5%. Material: peripheral blood. These TCRs come from a woman aged 45 to 65 with COVID-19, enrolled during active disease. Each CDR3 is given with its conserved first and last residue. The D gene is left open where the match is weak. Clone size is given for some rows only: seen once, a few or many times, or a class if the clone is expanded.

V gene	D gene	clone size	J gene	CDR3 DNA	CDR3 protein
TRBV24-1	TRBD2	.	TRBJ2-5	TGTGCCACCAGTGTCGGACTAGCGGGAGGACAAGAGACCCAGTACTTC	CATSVGLAGGQETQYF
TRBV7-3	.	.	TRBJ2-1	TGTGCCAGCAGCATTGGACACGCGTACAATGAGCAGTTCTTC	CASSIGHAYNEQFF
TRBV27	TRBD1	.	TRBJ2-2	TGTGCCAGCAGTTTAGGTGGGACAGGGATAACCGGGGAGCTGTTTTTT	CASSLGGTGITGELFF
TRBV6-4	.	.	TRBJ2-1	TGTGCCAGCGCACCCATGAGCTCCTACAATGAGCAGTTCTTC	CASAPMSSYNEQFF
TRBV28	.	few	TRBJ1-5	TGTGCCAGCATCCGACAAGTCAGTCAGCCCCAGCATTTT	CASIRQVSQPQHF
TRBV5-4	.	once	TRBJ1-4	TGTGCCAGCAGCTATGGCGGGGTTGAAAAACTGTTTTTT	CASSYGGVEKLFF
TRBV10-3	.	.	TRBJ2-2	TGTGCCATCAGTGCCCTCTCCAGGGGATCTACGAACACCGGGGAGCTGTTTTTT	CAISALSRGSTNTGELFF
TRBV5-1	.	.	TRBJ2-1	TGCGCCAGCCGGAGTAGCTCCTACAATGAGCAGTTCTTC	CASRSSSYNEQFF
TRBV11-2	.	.	TRBJ2-2	TGTGCCAGCAGCAACGGGGCAGGGGGGACCGGGGAGCTGTTTTTT	CASSNGAGGTGELFF
TRBV24-1	TRBD1	.	TRBJ1-5	TGTGCCACCAGTGAATCTGGACAGGCTTTAAAGCCCCAGCATTTT	CATSESGQALKPQHF